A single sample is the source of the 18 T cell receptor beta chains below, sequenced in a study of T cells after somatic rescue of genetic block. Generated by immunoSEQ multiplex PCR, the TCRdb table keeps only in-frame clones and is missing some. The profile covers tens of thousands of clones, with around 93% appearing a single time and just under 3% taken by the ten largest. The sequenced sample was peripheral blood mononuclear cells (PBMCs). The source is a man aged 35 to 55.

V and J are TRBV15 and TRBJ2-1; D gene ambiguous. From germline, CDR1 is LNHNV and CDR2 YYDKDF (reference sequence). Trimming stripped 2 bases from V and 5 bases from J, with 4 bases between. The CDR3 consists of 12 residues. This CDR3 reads CATSRPDNEQFF. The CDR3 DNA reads TGTGCCACCAGCAGACCGGACAATGAGCAGTTCTTC.

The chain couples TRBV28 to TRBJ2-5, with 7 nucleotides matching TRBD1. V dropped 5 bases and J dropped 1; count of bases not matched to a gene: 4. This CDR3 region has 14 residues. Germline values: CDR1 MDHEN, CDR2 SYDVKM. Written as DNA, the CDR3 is TGTGCCAGCAGTCCGACAGGGACCCAAGAGACCCAGTACTTC. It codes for CASSPTGTQETQYF.

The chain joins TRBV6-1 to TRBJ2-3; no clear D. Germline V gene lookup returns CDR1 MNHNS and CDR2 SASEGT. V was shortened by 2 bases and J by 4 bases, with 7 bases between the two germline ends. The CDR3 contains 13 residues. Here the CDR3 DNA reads TGTGCCAGCAGTGAACTAGTGGCAGATACGCAGTATTTT. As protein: CASSELVADTQYF.

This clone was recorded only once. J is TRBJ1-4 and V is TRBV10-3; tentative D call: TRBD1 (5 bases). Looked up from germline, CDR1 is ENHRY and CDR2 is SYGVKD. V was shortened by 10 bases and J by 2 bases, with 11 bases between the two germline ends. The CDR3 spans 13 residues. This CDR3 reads CANQTETNEKLFF. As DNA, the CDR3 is TGTGCCAACCAGACAGAGACTAATGAAAAACTGTTTTTT.

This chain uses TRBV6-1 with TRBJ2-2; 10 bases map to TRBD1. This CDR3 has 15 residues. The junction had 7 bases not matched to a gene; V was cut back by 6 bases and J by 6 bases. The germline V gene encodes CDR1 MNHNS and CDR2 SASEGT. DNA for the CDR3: TGTGCCAGCAGGGCGGACAGGGGGAAGGCCGGGGAGCTGTTTTTT. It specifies CASRADRGKAGELFF.

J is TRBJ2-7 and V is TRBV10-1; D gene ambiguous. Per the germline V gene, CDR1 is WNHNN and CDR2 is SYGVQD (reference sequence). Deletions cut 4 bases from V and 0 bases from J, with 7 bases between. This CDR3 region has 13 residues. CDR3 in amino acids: CASSGSNSYEQYF. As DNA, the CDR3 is TGCGCCAGCAGTGGCTCTAACTCCTACGAGCAGTACTTC.

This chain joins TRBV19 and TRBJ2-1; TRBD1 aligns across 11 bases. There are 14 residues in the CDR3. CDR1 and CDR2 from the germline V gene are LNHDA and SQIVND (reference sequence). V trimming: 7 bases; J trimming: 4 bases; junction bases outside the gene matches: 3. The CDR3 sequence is CASKGQGDYNEQFF. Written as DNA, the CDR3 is TGTGCCAGTAAGGGACAGGGGGATTACAATGAGCAGTTCTTC.

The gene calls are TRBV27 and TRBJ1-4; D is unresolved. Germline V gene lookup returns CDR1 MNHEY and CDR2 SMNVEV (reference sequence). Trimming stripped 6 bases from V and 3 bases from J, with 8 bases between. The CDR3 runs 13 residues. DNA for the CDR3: TGTGCCAGCAGCCAACGACCTAATGAAAAACTGTTTTTT. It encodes CASSQRPNEKLFF.

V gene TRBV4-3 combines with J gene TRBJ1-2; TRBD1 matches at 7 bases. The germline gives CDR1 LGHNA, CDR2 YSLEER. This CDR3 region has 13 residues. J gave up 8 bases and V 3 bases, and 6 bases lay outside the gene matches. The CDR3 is CASSHLTGNGYTF. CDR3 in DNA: TGCGCCAGCAGCCACCTGACAGGGAACGGCTACACCTTC.

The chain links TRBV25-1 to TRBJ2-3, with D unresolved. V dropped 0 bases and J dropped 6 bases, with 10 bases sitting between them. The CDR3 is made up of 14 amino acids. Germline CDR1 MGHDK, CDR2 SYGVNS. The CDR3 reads CASSEYADGDTQYF. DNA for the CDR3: TGTGCCAGCAGTGAATATGCGGACGGGGATACGCAGTATTTT.

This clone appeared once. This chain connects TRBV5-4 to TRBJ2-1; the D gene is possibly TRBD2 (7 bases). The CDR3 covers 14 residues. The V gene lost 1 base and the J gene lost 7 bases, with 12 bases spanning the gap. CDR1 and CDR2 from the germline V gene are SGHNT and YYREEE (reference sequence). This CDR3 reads CASSLPRGRNEQFF. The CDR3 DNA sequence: TGTGCCAGCAGCTTGCCGCGGGGGCGTAATGAGCAGTTCTTC.

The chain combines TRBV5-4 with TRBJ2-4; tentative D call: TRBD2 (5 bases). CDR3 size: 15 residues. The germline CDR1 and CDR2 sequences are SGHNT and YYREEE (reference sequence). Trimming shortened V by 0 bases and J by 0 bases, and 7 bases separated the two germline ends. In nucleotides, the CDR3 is TGTGCCAGCAGCTTGGCGGCGGGAGCCAAAAACATTCAGTACTTC. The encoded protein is CASSLAAGAKNIQYF.

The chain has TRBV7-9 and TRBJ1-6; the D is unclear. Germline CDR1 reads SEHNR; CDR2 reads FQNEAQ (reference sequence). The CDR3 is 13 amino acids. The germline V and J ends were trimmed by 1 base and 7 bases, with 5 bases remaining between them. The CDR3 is CASSLDPNSPLHF. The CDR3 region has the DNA TGTGCCAGCAGCTTAGATCCGAATTCACCCCTCCACTTT.

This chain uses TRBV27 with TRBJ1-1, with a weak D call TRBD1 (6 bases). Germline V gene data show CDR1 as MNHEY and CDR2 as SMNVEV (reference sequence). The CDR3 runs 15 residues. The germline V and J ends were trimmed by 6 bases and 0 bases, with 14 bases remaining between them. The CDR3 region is CASSHLDRMNTEAFF. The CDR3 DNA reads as TGTGCCAGCAGCCATCTGGACAGAATGAACACTGAAGCTTTCTTT.

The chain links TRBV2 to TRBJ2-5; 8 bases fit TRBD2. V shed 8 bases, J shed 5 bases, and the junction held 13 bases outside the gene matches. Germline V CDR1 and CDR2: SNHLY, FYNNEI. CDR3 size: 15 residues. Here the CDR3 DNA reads TGTGCCAGCGCGAGGAGCGGGAGTAACAGGGAGACCCAGTACTTC. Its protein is CASARSGSNRETQYF.

CDR3 in amino acids: CASSPPGRATEAFF. Here the CDR3 DNA reads TGCGCCAGCAGCCCTCCGGGCAGGGCCACTGAAGCTTTCTTT. The chain has TRBV5-1 and TRBJ1-1; perhaps TRBD1 as D (5 bases). Trimming left V 4 bases short and J 4 bases short, with 14 bases between. Germline V gives CDR1 SGHRS, CDR2 YFSETQ. The CDR3 runs 14 residues.

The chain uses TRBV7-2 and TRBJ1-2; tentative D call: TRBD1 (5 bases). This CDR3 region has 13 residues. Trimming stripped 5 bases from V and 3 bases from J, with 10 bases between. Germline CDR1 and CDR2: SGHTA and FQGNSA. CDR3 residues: CASSPDRDYGYTF. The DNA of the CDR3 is TGTGCCAGCAGCCCCGACAGAGACTATGGCTACACCTTC.

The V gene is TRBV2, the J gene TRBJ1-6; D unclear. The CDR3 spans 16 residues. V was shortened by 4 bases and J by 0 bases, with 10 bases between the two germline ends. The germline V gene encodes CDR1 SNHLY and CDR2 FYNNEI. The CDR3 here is CASSGTASSYNSPLHF. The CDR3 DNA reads TGTGCCAGCAGTGGTACAGCGAGCTCCTATAATTCACCCCTCCACTTT. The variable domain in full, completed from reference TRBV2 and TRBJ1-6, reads EPEVTQTPSHQVTQMGQEVILRCVPISNHLYFYWYRQILGQKVEFLVSFYNNEISEKSEIFDDQFSVERPDGSNFTLKIRSTKLEDSAMYFCASSGTASSYNSPLHFGNGTRLTVT.